The 21 T cell receptor beta chains listed next were all sequenced from one sample in a study of vaccination and CD4 T cells after COVID-19. These receptors are not linked to any known antigen. The time point denotes: late sampling 161 to 241 days after vaccination in three convalescent patients. Treatment: approximately nine-day PBMC culture with coronavirus spike peptide pools or control peptides (ViraFEST assay). Sequenced with the Oncomine TCR Beta short-read assay was DNA taken from cultured CD4+ T cells. Using its own MiXCR run on the PCR reads, TCRdb lists one record per CDR3 protein. The table records around 15,000 distinct CDR3 sequences, over 45% of them present only once. The sequenced sample was CD4+ T cells from blood, cultured in vitro, obtained about 7 months after SARS-CoV-2 vaccination. The source is a human donor who had recovered from COVID-19.

The gene calls are TRBV7-8 and TRBJ2-1; D is perhaps TRBD2 (6 bases). The germline gives CDR1 SGHVS, CDR2 FQNEAQ. The CDR3 has 15 residues. Trimming left V 5 bases short and J 7 bases short, with 18 bases between. CDR3: CASSPRARLENEQFF. The DNA of the CDR3 is TGTGCCAGCAGCCCAAGAGCGAGACTAGAGAATGAGCAGTTCTTC.

This clonotype showed up just a few times. The chain carries TRBV27 and TRBJ2-7; D gene ambiguous. The CDR3 is 12 amino acids. The V end was cut by 6 bases, the J end by 0 bases, with 6 bases between. Germline V gene lookup returns CDR1 MNHEY and CDR2 SMNVEV (reference sequence). The CDR3, as DNA: TGTGCCAGCAGCCCTAGCTCCTACGAGCAGTACTTC. Protein product: CASSPSSYEQYF.

The gene calls are TRBV24-1 and TRBJ1-2; TRBD1 might be the D (5 bases). Germline loops: CDR1 KGHDR, CDR2 SFDVKD. The CDR3 contains 15 residues. Trimming shortened V by 4 bases and J by 2 bases, and 13 bases separated the two germline ends. CDR3 protein: CATSDSARGNYGYTF. CDR3 DNA sequence: TGTGCCACCAGTGACTCCGCGAGGGGCAACTATGGCTACACCTTC.

Only a few counts were recorded for this clonotype. The chain couples TRBV20-1 to TRBJ1-6, with D perhaps TRBD1 (6 bases). The CDR3 totals 14 residues. Looked up from germline, CDR1 is DFQATT and CDR2 is SNEGSKA (reference sequence). Deletions cut 5 bases from V and 9 bases from J, with 17 bases between. This CDR3 reads CSAPGGLRPSPLHF. As DNA, the CDR3 is TGCAGTGCTCCCGGGGGCTTACGTCCTTCACCCCTCCACTTT.

This rearrangement joins TRBV11-3 to TRBJ2-5, with D possibly matching TRBD2 (5 bases). The CDR3 totals 14 residues. V was shortened by 5 bases and J by 2 bases, with 12 bases between the two germline ends. Germline-derived CDR1 and CDR2 are SGHNT and YENEEA. CDR3 protein: CASSPPGLQETQYF. The CDR3 nucleotides read TGTGCCAGCAGCCCCCCGGGATTGCAAGAGACCCAGTACTTC.

The table lists this clonotype with a few counts. The gene calls are TRBV6-1 and TRBJ2-3, with D possibly being TRBD1 or TRBD2 (5 bases each). The CDR3 sequence is 13 residues long. The V gene lost 7 bases and the J gene lost 0 bases, with 8 bases spanning the gap. Germline CDR1 and CDR2: MNHNS and SASEGT. The CDR3 DNA reads TGTGCCAGCAAGGGACCTAGCACAGATACGCAGTATTTT. Translating it yields CASKGPSTDTQYF.

In this sample, this clonotype turned up a few times. The chain links TRBV24-1 to TRBJ1-1; D unclear. The germline V and J ends were trimmed by 5 bases and 1 base, with 13 bases remaining between them. From germline, CDR1 is KGHDR and CDR2 SFDVKD. The CDR3 is 15 amino acids. The CDR3 nucleotides are TGTGCCACCAGTGGGGCCGGAGCAGCGAACACTGAAGCTTTCTTT. This gives the protein CATSGAGAANTEAFF.

The chain has TRBV24-1 and TRBJ1-1; 8 bases fit TRBD1. Per the germline V gene, CDR1 is KGHDR and CDR2 is SFDVKD. The CDR3 runs 19 residues. V was pared by 9 bases and J by 1 base, with 21 bases of the junction left unmatched. Here the CDR3 DNA reads TGTGCCACCCCCCTTGCATTCGTCCCGGACAGGGTATCGAACACTGAAGCTTTCTTT. It yields the protein CATPLAFVPDRVSNTEAFF.

Relative to its sample, this clonotype is medium-sized. The gene calls are TRBV20-1 and TRBJ1-5, with a possible D match to TRBD1 (5 bases). CDR3 size: 16 residues. Trimming took off 4 bases at V and 4 bases at J, with 20 bases between the two ends. Germline V gene lookup returns CDR1 DFQATT and CDR2 SNEGSKA (reference sequence). The CDR3 reads CSAIDRSLTWNQPQHF. CDR3 nucleotide sequence: TGCAGTGCTATTGACAGATCCCTTACGTGGAATCAGCCCCAGCATTTT.

V usage is TRBV5-6 and J usage is TRBJ1-2, with D unresolved. V was trimmed by 1 base and J by 8 bases, leaving 15 bases between them. CDR1 is SGHDT and CDR2 is YYEEEE in the germline V gene. The CDR3 covers 14 residues. The CDR3 protein is CASSLLGSTGGYTF. The CDR3 DNA reads as TGTGCCAGCAGCTTGTTGGGTTCAACTGGGGGCTACACCTTC.

The V call is TRBV20-1, the J call TRBJ2-3; 12 positions agree with TRBD2. Germline CDR1 is DFQATT and CDR2 is SNEGSKA (reference sequence). V dropped 3 bases and J dropped 2; count of bases not matched to a gene: 3. The CDR3 is 15 residues long. The CDR3 loop reads CSASSSGGVTDTQYF. The CDR3, as DNA: TGCAGTGCTAGTTCTAGCGGGGGGGTCACAGATACGCAGTATTTT.

This chain joins TRBV4-2 and TRBJ2-7; D unresolved. Between the trimmed V and J ends, which lost 1 base and 6 bases, there was a span of 19 bases. The CDR3 spans 16 residues. Germline V gene data show CDR1 as LGHNA and CDR2 as YNFKEQ. In DNA, the CDR3 is TGTGCCAGCAGCCAAGTTCATTCTACTATTAGTGCCGAGCAGTACTTC. It specifies CASSQVHSTISAEQYF.

This chain uses TRBV20-1 with TRBJ2-5; 8 positions match TRBD2. CDR1 DFQATT and CDR2 SNEGSKA come from the germline V gene (reference sequence). V lost 7 bases and J lost 3; bases outside the gene matches: 7. The CDR3 covers 13 residues. The CDR3 sequence: CSVKRGPEETQYF. CDR3 coding DNA: TGCAGTGTCAAGCGGGGGCCGGAAGAGACCCAGTACTTC.

V usage is TRBV6-1 and J usage is TRBJ1-2, with D possibly TRBD1 on 5 matching bases. There are 15 residues in the CDR3. V was cut by 6 bases and J by 2 bases, with 16 bases left in between. Germline CDR1 and CDR2: MNHNS and SASEGT. The CDR3 loop is CASRRKGDSNYGYTF. The CDR3 DNA reads TGTGCCAGCAGGAGAAAGGGTGACAGCAACTATGGCTACACCTTC.

The chain joins TRBV5-8 to TRBJ1-5; unclear D gene. The CDR3 spans 12 residues. V lost 6 bases, J lost 7 bases, and 11 bases lay in between. CDR1 is SGHTS, CDR2 YDEGEE, per germline. CDR3 sequence reads: CASNRDLQPQHF. The CDR3 bases are TGTGCCAGCAACCGTGATTTGCAGCCCCAGCATTTT.

This clonotype has a handful of counts. The chain links TRBV4-2 to TRBJ1-2; D remains unclear. V was trimmed by 0 bases and J by 3 bases, leaving 8 bases between them. The CDR3 runs 14 residues. Looked up from germline, CDR1 is LGHNA and CDR2 is YNFKEQ. The CDR3 nucleotides are TGTGCCAGCAGCCAAGAAATGGTGGACTATGGCTACACCTTC. This encodes CASSQEMVDYGYTF.

This clonotype was found a few times. The chain joins TRBV7-3 to TRBJ2-5, with 9 bases matching TRBD1. Trimming cost V 5 bases and J 4 bases; bases outside gene matches: 2. The CDR3 contains 13 residues. Germline-derived CDR1 and CDR2 are SGHTA and FQGTGA. CDR3 in amino acids: CASSPGQGETQYF. In nucleotides, the CDR3 is TGTGCCAGCAGCCCGGGACAGGGAGAGACCCAGTACTTC.

This clonotype has just a few counts. CDR3 amino acids: CSARDPRGTEAFF. DNA of the CDR3: TGCAGTGCTAGAGATCCCAGGGGCACTGAAGCTTTCTTT. V gene TRBV20-1 combines with J gene TRBJ1-1, with a possible D match to TRBD1 (6 bases). The CDR3 length is 13 residues. CDR1 DFQATT and CDR2 SNEGSKA come from the germline V gene (reference sequence). Trimming cost V 0 bases and J 4 bases, with 9 bases left between them.

This chain uses TRBV20-1 with TRBJ2-3, with TRBD2 matching over 8 bases. V was pared by 1 base and J by 5 bases, with 5 bases of the junction left unmatched. The CDR3 has 14 amino acids. Germline lookup yields CDR1 DFQATT and CDR2 SNEGSKA (reference sequence). The CDR3 DNA is TGCAGTGCTAGAGTGCGTCTAGCGGGAGATACGCAGTATTTT. As protein: CSARVRLAGDTQYF.

There are a few counts of this clonotype. This chain uses TRBV20-1 with TRBJ2-7; D not resolved. Deletions cut 0 bases from V and 3 bases from J, with 12 bases between. There are 14 residues in the CDR3. In germline, CDR1 is DFQATT, CDR2 SNEGSKA (reference sequence). CDR3 coding DNA: TGCAGTGCTAGAGATTACACTAACCTCTACGAGCAGTACTTC. As protein: CSARDYTNLYEQYF.

This clonotype has just a few counts. At one end the junction does not follow the germline gene, possibly because of a read error. V and J are TRBV7-7 and TRBJ1-1, with a tentative D call TRBD1 (5 bases). Germline V gene lookup returns CDR1 SSHAT and CDR2 FNYEAQ (reference sequence). The CDR3 covers 13 residues. CDR3 region: CASSQQAGTEAFF. Here the CDR3 DNA reads TGTGCTAGCAGCCAACAGGCCGGGACTGAAGCTTTCTTT.